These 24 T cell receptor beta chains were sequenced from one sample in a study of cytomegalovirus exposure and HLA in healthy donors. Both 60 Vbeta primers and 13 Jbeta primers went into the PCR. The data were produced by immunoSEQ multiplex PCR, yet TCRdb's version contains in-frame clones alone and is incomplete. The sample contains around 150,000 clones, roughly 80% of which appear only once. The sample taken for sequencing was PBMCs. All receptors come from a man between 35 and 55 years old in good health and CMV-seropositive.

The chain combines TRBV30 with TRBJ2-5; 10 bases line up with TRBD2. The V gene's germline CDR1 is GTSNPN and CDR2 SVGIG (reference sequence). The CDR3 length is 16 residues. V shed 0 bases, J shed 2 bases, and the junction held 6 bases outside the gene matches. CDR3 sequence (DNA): TGTGCCTGGAGTGTTGGTAGCGGGGGGTTGCAAGAGACCCAGTACTTC. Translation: CAWSVGSGGLQETQYF.

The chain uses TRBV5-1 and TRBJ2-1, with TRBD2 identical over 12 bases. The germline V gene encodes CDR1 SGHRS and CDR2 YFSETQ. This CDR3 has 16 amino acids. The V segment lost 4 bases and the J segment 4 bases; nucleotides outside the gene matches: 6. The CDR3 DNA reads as TGCGCCAGCAGCCGCGGGACTAGCGGGCTTTACAATGAGCAGTTCTTC. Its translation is CASSRGTSGLYNEQFF.

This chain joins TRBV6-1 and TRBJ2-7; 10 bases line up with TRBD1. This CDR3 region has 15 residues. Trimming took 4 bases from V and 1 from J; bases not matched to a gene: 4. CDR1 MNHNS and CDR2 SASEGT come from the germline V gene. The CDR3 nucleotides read TGTGCCAGCAGTGGGGACAGGGGATTATCCTACGAGCAGTACTTC. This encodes CASSGDRGLSYEQYF.

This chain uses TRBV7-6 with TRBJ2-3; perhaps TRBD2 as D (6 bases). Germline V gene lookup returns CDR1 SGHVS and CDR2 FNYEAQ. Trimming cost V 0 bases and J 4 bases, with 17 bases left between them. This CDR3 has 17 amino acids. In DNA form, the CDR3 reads TGTGCCAGCAGCTTAGCTTATCTCGGGGGTCCTGCAGATACGCAGTATTTT. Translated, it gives CASSLAYLGGPADTQYF.

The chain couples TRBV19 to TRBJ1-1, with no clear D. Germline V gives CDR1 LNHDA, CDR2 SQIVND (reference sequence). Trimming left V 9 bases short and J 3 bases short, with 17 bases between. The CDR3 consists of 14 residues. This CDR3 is CASKASGRDTEAFF. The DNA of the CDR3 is TGTGCCAGCAAGGCGAGCGGGCGCGACACTGAAGCTTTCTTT.

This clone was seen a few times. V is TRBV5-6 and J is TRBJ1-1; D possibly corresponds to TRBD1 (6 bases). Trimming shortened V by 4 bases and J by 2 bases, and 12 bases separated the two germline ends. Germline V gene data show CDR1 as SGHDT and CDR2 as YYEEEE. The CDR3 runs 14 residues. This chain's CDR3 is CASSGTGTNTEAFF. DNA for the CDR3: TGTGCCAGCAGCGGTACAGGGACCAACACTGAAGCTTTCTTT.

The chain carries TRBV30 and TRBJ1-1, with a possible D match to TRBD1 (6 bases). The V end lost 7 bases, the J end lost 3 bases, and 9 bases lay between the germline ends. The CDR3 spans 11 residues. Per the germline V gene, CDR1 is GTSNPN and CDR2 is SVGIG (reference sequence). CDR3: CAYREYTEAFF. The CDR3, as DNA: TGTGCCTACAGGGAGTACACTGAAGCTTTCTTT.

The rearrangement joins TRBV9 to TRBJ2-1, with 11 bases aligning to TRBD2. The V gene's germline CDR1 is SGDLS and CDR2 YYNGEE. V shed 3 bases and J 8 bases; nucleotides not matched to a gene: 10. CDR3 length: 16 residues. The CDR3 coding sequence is TGTGCCAGCAGCGATTCTAGACTAGCGGGAAAATATGAGCAGTTCTTC. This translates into CASSDSRLAGKYEQFF.

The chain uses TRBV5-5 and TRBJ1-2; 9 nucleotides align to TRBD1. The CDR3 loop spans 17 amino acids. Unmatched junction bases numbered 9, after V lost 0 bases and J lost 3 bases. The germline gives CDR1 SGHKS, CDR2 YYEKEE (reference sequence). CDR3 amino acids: CASSLVSGTGKYYGYTF. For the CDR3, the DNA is TGTGCCAGCAGCTTGGTTTCCGGGACAGGGAAATACTATGGCTACACCTTC.

CDR3 DNA: TGTGCCAGCAGCTTAGACTACACCGGGGAGCTGTTTTTT. Translated: CASSLDYTGELFF. This sequence joins TRBV7-9 and TRBJ2-2; the D is unclear. This CDR3 is built from 13 residues. V was clipped by 1 base and J by 3 bases, with 3 bases between them. Germline V gene sequence: CDR1 SEHNR, CDR2 FQNEAQ (reference sequence).

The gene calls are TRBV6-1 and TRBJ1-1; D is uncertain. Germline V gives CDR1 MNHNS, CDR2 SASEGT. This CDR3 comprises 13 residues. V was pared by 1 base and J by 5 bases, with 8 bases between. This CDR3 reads CASSEVLRTEAFF. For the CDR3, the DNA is TGTGCCAGCAGTGAAGTTTTGAGGACTGAAGCTTTCTTT.

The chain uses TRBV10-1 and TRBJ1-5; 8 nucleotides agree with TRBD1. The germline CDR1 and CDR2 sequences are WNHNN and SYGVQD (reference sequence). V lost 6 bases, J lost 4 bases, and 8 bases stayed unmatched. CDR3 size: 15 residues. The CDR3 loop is CASSRSTGGNQPQHF. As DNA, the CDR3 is TGCGCCAGCAGCCGATCAACAGGGGGTAATCAGCCCCAGCATTTT.

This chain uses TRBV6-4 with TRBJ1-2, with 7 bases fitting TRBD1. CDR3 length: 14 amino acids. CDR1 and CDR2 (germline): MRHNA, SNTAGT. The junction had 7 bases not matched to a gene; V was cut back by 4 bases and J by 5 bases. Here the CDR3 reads CASSADRFSYGYTF. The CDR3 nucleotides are TGTGCCAGCAGTGCGGACAGGTTTTCGTATGGCTACACCTTC.

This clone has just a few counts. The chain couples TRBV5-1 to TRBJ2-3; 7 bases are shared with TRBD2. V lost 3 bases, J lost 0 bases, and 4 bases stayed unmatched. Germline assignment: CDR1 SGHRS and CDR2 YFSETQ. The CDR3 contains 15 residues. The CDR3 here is CASSSGRGSTDTQYF. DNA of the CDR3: TGCGCCAGCAGCTCGGGGCGGGGGAGCACAGATACGCAGTATTTT.

The CDR3 is CASSPGGGLYEQYF. CDR3 in DNA: TGTGCCAGCAGTCCCGGGGGGGGCCTGTACGAGCAGTACTTC. The chain recombines TRBV27 with TRBJ2-7, with 8 bases fitting TRBD2. Germline V lookup: CDR1 MNHEY, CDR2 SMNVEV (reference sequence). Unmatched junction bases numbered 7, after V lost 5 bases and J lost 4 bases. CDR3 length: 14 amino acids.

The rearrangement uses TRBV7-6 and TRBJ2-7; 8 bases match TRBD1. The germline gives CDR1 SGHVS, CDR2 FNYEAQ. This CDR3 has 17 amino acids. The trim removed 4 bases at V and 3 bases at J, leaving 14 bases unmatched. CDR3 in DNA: TGTGCCAGCAGCTCCGGACAGGGTCACAGAGCCATCTACGAGCAGTACTTC. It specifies CASSSGQGHRAIYEQYF.

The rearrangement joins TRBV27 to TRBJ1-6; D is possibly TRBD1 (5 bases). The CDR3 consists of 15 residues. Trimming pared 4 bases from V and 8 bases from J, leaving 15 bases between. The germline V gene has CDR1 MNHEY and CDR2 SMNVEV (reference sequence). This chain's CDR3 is CASSYGAYAYSPLHF. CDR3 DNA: TGTGCCAGCAGTTATGGGGCATACGCATATTCACCCCTCCACTTT.

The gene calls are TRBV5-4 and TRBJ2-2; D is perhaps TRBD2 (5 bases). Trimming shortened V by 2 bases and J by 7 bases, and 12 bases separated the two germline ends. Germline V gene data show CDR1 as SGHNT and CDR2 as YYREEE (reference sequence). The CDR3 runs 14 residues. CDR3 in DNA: TGTGCCAGCAGCTTACGGGATTCAAACGGGGAGCTGTTTTTT. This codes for CASSLRDSNGELFF.

CDR3 in DNA: TGTGCCAGTAGTACCCGATCTGGACAGGGAAGGTATCAGCCCCAGCATTTT. Translated, it gives CASSTRSGQGRYQPQHF. This chain joins TRBV19 and TRBJ1-5, with 8 bases lining up with TRBD1. V lost 4 bases to trimming and J lost 5 bases; unmatched junction nucleotides: 13. The CDR3 runs 17 residues. Looked up from germline, CDR1 is LNHDA and CDR2 is SQIVND (reference sequence).

The CDR3 reads CASSPRTSGRGTDTQYF. For the CDR3, the DNA is TGTGCCAGCAGCCCGCGGACTAGCGGGAGGGGTACAGATACGCAGTATTTT. This chain connects TRBV9 to TRBJ2-3, with TRBD2 matching 15 bases. The CDR3 sequence is 17 residues long. J was trimmed by 3 bases and V by 4 bases; bases with no gene match: 6. Looked up from germline, CDR1 is SGDLS and CDR2 is YYNGEE.

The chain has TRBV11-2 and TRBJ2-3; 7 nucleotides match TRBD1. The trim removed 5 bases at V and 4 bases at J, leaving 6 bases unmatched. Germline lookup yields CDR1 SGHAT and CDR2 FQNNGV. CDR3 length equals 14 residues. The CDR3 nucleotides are TGTGCCAGCAGCCCCCGGACAGGCGCAGATACGCAGTATTTT. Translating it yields CASSPRTGADTQYF.

The DNA of the CDR3 is TGTGCCAGCTCACCACGTGGAGACACTGAAGCTTTCTTT. Residues: CASSPRGDTEAFF. The chain employs TRBV18 and TRBJ1-1; D call uncertain. The germline gives CDR1 KGHSH, CDR2 LQKENI. The V and J ends lost 1 base and 3 bases respectively, with 6 bases between them. The CDR3 contains 13 residues.

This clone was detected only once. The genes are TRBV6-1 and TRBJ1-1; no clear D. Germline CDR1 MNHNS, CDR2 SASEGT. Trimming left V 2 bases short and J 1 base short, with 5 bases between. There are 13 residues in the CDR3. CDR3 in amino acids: CASSEFGNTEAFF. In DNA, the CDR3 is TGTGCCAGCAGTGAATTCGGGAACACTGAAGCTTTCTTT.

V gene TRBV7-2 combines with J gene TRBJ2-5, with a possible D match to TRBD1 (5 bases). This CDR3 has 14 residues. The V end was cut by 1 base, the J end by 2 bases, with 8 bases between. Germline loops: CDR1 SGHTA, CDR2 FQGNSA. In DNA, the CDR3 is TGTGCCAGCAGCTTAGAGCAGGGACAAGAGACCCAGTACTTC. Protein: CASSLEQGQETQYF.